This T cell receptor (beta chain) was sequenced during a study of shared clonotypes between healthy human individuals. CD8 cells classed as naive were CD45RO-negative and positively selected for CCR7, excluding terminally differentiated effector memory CD45RA+ cells. Donors were Caucasian adults residing in Nashville, Tennessee, USA. Researchers ran the assay at a deep level. Sequencing used immunoSEQ multiplex PCR; TCRdb keeps in-frame clones, though not all of them. The sample records about 2.1 million clones, approximately 94% being singletons. This clone was found a few times. The receptor was isolated from a man between 18 and 29 years old in good health. Some clones in this sample may be carry-over from other donors' samples. The sequencing input was naive CD8+ T cells from PBMCs.

This CDR3 reads CASSSSWVSHTEAFF. Here the CDR3 DNA reads TGTGCCAGCAGCTCTTCTTGGGTGTCCCACACTGAAGCTTTCTTT. This chain uses TRBV28 with TRBJ1-1; unclear D gene. V was clipped by 6 bases and J by 3 bases, with 17 bases between them. Germline-derived CDR1 and CDR2 are MDHEN and SYDVKM. This CDR3 comprises 15 residues.